The 2 T cell receptor beta chains listed next were all sequenced from one sample in a study of CD8 T cells in ankylosing spondylitis. TCRdb redid the calling of the 5' RACE reads with MiXCR, one entry per CDR3 protein. This sample yields almost 250,000 distinct CDR3 sequences, of which approximately 30% are seen a single time; roughly 4.2% belongs to the top ten. Material for sequencing was blood, either unsorted or a sorted T cell fraction (not recorded which). These receptors were taken from a male donor with ankylosing spondylitis or in good health (not recorded which).

This chain joins TRBV20-1 and TRBJ1-5; perhaps TRBD1 as D (5 bases). With 5 bases removed from V and 0 bases from J, the gap between germline ends came to 14 bases. The CDR3 totals 15 residues. Germline V lookup: CDR1 DFQATT, CDR2 SNEGSKA (reference sequence). The CDR3 coding sequence is TGCAGTGCTGGGCAGACAGAATATAGCAATCAGCCCCAGCATTTT. It translates to CSAGQTEYSNQPQHF.

The chain employs TRBV18 and TRBJ2-2; D gene unclear. This CDR3 contains 15 residues. V lost 5 bases, J lost 5 bases, and 15 bases lay in between. Per the germline V gene, CDR1 is KGHSH and CDR2 is LQKENI. CDR3: CASSNPMALTGELFF. The CDR3 DNA follows: TGTGCCAGCTCAAATCCTATGGCGTTAACCGGGGAGCTGTTTTTT. Full variable domain (remainder filled in from reference TRBV18 and TRBJ2-2): NAGVMQNPRHLVRRRGQEARLRCSPMKGHSHVYWYRQLPEEGLKFMVYLQKENIIDESGMPKERFSAEFPKEGPSILRIQQVVRGDSAAYFCASSNPMALTGELFFGEGSRLTVL.